One sample yielded the 9 T cell receptor beta chains listed below, sequenced in a study of OX40 agonist ivuxolimab in advanced cancers. Repertoires were generated with immunoSEQ multiplex PCR, while TCRdb's copy carries only in-frame clones and drops some. The profile shows tens of thousands of clones, 87% of them singletons. The sequencing used CD4+ or CD8+ T cells sorted from blood, collected in a trial of the OX40 agonist ivuxolimab. The receptors originated from an adult with an advanced solid tumor such as melanoma, head and neck, liver or kidney cancer.

The CDR3 coding sequence is TGTGCCAGTAGTATATGGGGTCGGGGCAATCAGCCCCAGCATTTT. It is translated as CASSIWGRGNQPQHF. The chain couples TRBV19 to TRBJ1-5; no definite D call. The germline V gene has CDR1 LNHDA and CDR2 SQIVND (reference sequence). Trimming removed 2 bases at V and 2 bases at J, with 10 bases between. This CDR3 is built from 15 residues.

In this sample, this clone turned up once. The chain combines TRBV5-4 with TRBJ2-7; D might be TRBD2 (6 bases). V was clipped by 1 base and J by 4 bases, with 15 bases between them. This CDR3 comprises 15 residues. Germline CDR1 is SGHNT and CDR2 is YYREEE (reference sequence). The CDR3 region has the DNA TGTGCCAGCAGCTTGCTCCCATCCGGGGGTTACGAGCAGTACTTC. Translated: CASSLLPSGGYEQYF. Complete variable domain (other parts from reference TRBV5-4 and TRBJ2-7): ETGVTQSPTHLIKTRGQQVTLRCSSQSGHNTVSWYQQALGQGPQFIFQYYREEENGRGNFPPRFSGLQFPNYSSELNVNALELDDSALYLCASSLLPSGGYEQYFGPGTRLTVT.

The chain links TRBV5-6 to TRBJ1-1, with D possibly being TRBD1 (5 bases). With 4 bases removed from V and 6 bases from J, the gap between germline ends came to 13 bases. Germline-derived CDR1 and CDR2 are SGHDT and YYEEEE. The CDR3 covers 13 residues. The CDR3 DNA sequence: TGTGCCAGCAGCCAGGATAAGGGGTCTGAAGCTTTCTTT. This sequence encodes CASSQDKGSEAFF.

This clone was picked up one time. The chain has TRBV7-3 and TRBJ2-1; no reliable D call. Trimming took off 4 bases at V and 10 bases at J, with 14 bases between the two ends. Germline values: CDR1 SGHTA, CDR2 FQGTGA. CDR3 length equals 13 residues. The CDR3 protein is CASSSPLVGEQFF. CDR3 DNA: TGTGCCAGCAGCTCCCCGTTGGTCGGCGAGCAGTTCTTC. The whole variable domain, filled in from reference TRBV7-3 and TRBJ2-1, reads GAGVSQTPSNKVTEKGKYVELRCDPISGHTALYWYRQSLGQGPEFLIYFQGTGAADDSGLPNDRFFAVRPEGSVSTLKIQRTERGDSAVYLCASSSPLVGEQFFGPGTRLTVL.

This clone was counted between two and nine times. This chain uses TRBV7-7 with TRBJ1-1, with a possible D match to TRBD1 (5 bases). The length of the CDR3 is 13 residues. V was shortened by 1 base and J by 8 bases, with 11 bases between the two germline ends. Germline CDR1 SSHAT, CDR2 FNYEAQ (reference sequence). CDR3 DNA: TGTGCCAGCAGCTTAGTAGAGGGGACCGAAGCTTTCTTT. Translated, it gives CASSLVEGTEAFF. The full variable domain, its missing parts supplied by reference TRBV7-7 and TRBJ1-1, is GAGVSQSPRYKVTKRGQDVTLRCDPISSHATLYWYQQALGQGPEFLTYFNYEAQPDKSGLPSDRFSAERPEGSISTLTIQRTEQRDSAMYRCASSLVEGTEAFFGQGTRLTVV.

The CDR3 nucleotides read TGTGCCTGGAGTAACCCGACAGGTGGAAGCACCGGGGAGCTGTTTTTT. Translation gives CAWSNPTGGSTGELFF. The chain recombines TRBV30 with TRBJ2-2, with a tentative D call TRBD1 (6 bases). Germline loops: CDR1 GTSNPN, CDR2 SVGIG (reference sequence). The V end lost 2 bases, the J end lost 4 bases, and 17 bases lay between the germline ends. The CDR3 totals 16 residues.

The gene calls are TRBV7-8 and TRBJ2-3; possible D gene TRBD2, 5 bases. Germline assignment: CDR1 SGHVS and CDR2 FQNEAQ. V was pared by 6 bases and J by 6 bases, with 10 bases between. The CDR3 runs 12 residues. CDR3 residues: CASSWEQDTQYF. The DNA for the CDR3 is TGTGCCAGCAGTTGGGAGCAGGATACGCAGTATTTT.

The chain links TRBV10-3 to TRBJ2-7; D gene unclear. CDR1 is ENHRY and CDR2 is SYGVKD in the germline V gene. V gave up 2 bases and J gave up 11 bases, with 10 bases separating them. The CDR3 spans 11 residues. CDR3 protein: CAISEGVLEYF. The CDR3 bases are TGTGCCATCAGTGAGGGGGTTCTGGAGTACTTC.

The chain has TRBV27 and TRBJ1-1; TRBD1 might be the D (6 bases). The CDR3 is made up of 15 amino acids. CDR1 is MNHEY, CDR2 SMNVEV, per germline (reference sequence). Trimming stripped 0 bases from V and 4 bases from J, with 12 bases between. CDR3 loop: CASSLSDPRGTEAFF. The CDR3 region has the DNA TGTGCCAGCAGTTTATCGGACCCCAGGGGCACTGAAGCTTTCTTT.